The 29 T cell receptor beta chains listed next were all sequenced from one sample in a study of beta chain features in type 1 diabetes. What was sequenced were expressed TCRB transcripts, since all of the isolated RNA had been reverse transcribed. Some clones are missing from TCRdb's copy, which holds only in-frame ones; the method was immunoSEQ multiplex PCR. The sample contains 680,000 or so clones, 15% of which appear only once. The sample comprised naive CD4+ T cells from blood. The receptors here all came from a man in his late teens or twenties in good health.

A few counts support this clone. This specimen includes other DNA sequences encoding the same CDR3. Here the CDR3 reads CASSLDGAKNIQYF. The CDR3 DNA follows: TGCGCCAGCAGCTTGGACGGAGCCAAAAACATTCAGTACTTC. The rearrangement joins TRBV5-1 to TRBJ2-4; D not resolved. CDR1 and CDR2 (germline): SGHRS, YFSETQ. The CDR3 runs 14 residues. V was clipped by 0 bases and J by 0 bases, with 4 bases between them.

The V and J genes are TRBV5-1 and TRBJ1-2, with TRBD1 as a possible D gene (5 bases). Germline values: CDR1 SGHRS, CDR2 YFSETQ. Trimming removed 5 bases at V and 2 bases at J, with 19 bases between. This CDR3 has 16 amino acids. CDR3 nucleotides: TGCGCCAGCAGTGTCGGGACGAGAGACTTCAACTATGGCTACACCTTC. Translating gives CASSVGTRDFNYGYTF.

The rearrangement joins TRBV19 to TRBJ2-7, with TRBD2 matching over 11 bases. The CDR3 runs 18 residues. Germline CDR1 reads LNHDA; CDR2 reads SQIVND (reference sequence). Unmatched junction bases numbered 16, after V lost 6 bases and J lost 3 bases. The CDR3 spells CASSHSVSGRATFYEQYF. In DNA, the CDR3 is TGTGCCAGTAGCCACTCCGTTAGCGGGAGGGCCACTTTCTACGAGCAGTACTTC.

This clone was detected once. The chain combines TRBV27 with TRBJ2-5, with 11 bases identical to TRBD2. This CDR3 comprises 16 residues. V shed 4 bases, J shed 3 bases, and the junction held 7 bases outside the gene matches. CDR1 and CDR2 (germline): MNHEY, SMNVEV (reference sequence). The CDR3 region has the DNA TGTGCCAGCAGTTGGGGGCCGGGACTAGCGGAAGAGACCCAGTACTTC. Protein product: CASSWGPGLAEETQYF.

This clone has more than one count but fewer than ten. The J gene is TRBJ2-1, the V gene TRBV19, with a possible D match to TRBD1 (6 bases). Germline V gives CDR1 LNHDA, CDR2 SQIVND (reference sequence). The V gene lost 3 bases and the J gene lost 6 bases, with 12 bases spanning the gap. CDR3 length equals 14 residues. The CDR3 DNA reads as TGTGCCAGTAGTATCCGGGGACACCGCAATGAGCAGTTCTTC. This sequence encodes CASSIRGHRNEQFF. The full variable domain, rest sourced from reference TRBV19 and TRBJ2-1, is DGGITQSPKYLFRKEGQNVTLSCEQNLNHDAMYWYRQDPGQGLRLIYYSQIVNDFQKGDIAEGYSVSREKKESFPLTVTSAQKNPTAFYLCASSIRGHRNEQFFGPGTRLTVL.

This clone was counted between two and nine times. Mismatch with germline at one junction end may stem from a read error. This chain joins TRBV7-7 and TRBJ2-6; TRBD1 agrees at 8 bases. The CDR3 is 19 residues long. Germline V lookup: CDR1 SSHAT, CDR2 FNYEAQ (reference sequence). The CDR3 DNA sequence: TGTGCTAGCAGCTTACCGGGACAGGATCCTTTCTCTGGGGCCAACGTCCTGACTTTC. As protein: CASSLPGQDPFSGANVLTF.

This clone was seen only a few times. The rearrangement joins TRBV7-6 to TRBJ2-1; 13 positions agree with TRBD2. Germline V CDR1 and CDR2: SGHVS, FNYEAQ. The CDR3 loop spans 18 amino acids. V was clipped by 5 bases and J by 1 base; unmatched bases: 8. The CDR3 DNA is TGTGCCAGCAGCCTCCGGACTAGCGGGAGCCTATCCTACAATGAGCAGTTCTTC. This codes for CASSLRTSGSLSYNEQFF.

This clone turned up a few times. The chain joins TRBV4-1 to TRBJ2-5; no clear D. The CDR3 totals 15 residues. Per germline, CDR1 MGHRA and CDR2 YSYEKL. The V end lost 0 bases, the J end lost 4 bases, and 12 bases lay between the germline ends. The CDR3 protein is CASSQEGGRRETQYF. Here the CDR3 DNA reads TGCGCCAGCAGCCAAGAGGGCGGACGTCGAGAGACCCAGTACTTC.

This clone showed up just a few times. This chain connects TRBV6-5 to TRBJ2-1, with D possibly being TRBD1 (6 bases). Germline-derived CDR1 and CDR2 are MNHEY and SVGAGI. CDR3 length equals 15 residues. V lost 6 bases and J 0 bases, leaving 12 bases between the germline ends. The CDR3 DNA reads TGTGCCAGCAGAATAGGACAGACCTCCTACAATGAGCAGTTCTTC. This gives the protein CASRIGQTSYNEQFF.

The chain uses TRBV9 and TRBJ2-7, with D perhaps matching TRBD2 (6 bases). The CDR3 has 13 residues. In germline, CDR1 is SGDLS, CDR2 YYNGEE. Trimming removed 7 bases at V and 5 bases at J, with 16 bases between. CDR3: CASSRDRSHEQYF. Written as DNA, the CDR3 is TGTGCCAGCTCGCGGGACCGATCCCACGAGCAGTACTTC. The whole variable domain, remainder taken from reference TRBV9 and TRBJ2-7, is DSGVTQTPKHLITATGQRVTLRCSPRSGDLSVYWYQQSLDQGLQFLIQYYNGEERAKGNILERFSAQQFPDLHSELNLSSLELGDSALYFCASSRDRSHEQYFGPGTRLTVT.

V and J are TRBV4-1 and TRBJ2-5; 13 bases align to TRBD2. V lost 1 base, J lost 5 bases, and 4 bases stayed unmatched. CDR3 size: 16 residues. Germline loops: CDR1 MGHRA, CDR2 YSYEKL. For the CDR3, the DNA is TGCGCCAGCAGCCAAGGACTAGCGGGGGGCAAGGAGACCCAGTACTTC. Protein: CASSQGLAGGKETQYF.

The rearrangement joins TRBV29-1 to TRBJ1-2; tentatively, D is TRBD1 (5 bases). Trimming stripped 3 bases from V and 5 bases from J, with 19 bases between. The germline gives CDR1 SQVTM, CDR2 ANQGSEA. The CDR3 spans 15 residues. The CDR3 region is CSVEGPGGAWYGYTF. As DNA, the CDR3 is TGCAGCGTTGAGGGCCCGGGGGGAGCTTGGTATGGCTACACCTTC.

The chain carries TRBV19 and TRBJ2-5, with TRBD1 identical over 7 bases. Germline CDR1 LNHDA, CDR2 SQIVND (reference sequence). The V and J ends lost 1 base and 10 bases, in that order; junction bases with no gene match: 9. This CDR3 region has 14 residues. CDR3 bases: TGTGCCAGTAGTATAGGACAGGGAATAGGAGTCCAGTACTTC. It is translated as CASSIGQGIGVQYF. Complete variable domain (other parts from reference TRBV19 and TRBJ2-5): DGGITQSPKYLFRKEGQNVTLSCEQNLNHDAMYWYRQDPGQGLRLIYYSQIVNDFQKGDIAEGYSVSREKKESFPLTVTSAQKNPTAFYLCASSIGQGIGVQYFGPGTRLLVL.

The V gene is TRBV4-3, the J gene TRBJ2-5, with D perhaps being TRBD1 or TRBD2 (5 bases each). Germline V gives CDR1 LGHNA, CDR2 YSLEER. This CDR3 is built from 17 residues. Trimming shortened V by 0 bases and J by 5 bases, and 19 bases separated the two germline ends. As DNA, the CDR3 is TGCGCCAGCAGCCAAGATATAGTCGCAGGGAGCAGGGAGACCCAGTACTTC. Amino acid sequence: CASSQDIVAGSRETQYF.

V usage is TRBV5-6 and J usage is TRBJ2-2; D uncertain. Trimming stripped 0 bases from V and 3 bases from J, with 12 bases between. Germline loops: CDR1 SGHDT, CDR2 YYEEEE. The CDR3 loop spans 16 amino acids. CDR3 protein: CASSLGSILHTGELFF. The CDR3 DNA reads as TGTGCCAGCAGCTTGGGGTCCATTCTGCACACCGGGGAGCTGTTTTTT.

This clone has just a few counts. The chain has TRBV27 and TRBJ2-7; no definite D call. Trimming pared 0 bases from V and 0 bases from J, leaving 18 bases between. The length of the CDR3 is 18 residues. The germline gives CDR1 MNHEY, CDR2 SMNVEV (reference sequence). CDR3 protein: CASSLSRRSGPTSYEQYF. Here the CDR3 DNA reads TGTGCCAGCAGTTTATCCAGAAGATCAGGCCCCACCTCCTACGAGCAGTACTTC.

CDR3 residues: CASSPRGGTNEKLFF. The CDR3 region has the DNA TGCGCCAGCAGCCCAAGGGGGGGCACTAATGAAAAACTGTTTTTT. The rearrangement joins TRBV5-1 to TRBJ1-4, with D tentatively TRBD1 (6 bases). This CDR3 is 15 amino acids long. Germline assignment: CDR1 SGHRS and CDR2 YFSETQ. Trimming took off 4 bases at V and 2 bases at J, with 12 bases between the two ends. Drawing the rest from reference TRBV5-1 and TRBJ1-4, the complete variable domain is KAGVTQTPRYLIKTRGQQVTLSCSPISGHRSVSWYQQTPGQGLQFLFEYFSETQRNKGNFPGRFSGRQFSNSRSEMNVSTLELGDSALYLCASSPRGGTNEKLFFGSGTQLSVL.

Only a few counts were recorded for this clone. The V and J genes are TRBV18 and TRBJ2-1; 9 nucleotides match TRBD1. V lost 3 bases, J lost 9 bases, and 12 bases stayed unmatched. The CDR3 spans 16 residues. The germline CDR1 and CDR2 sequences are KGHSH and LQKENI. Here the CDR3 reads CASSPTAGQGGGEQFF. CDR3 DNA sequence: TGTGCCAGCTCACCTACGGCGGGACAGGGAGGAGGTGAGCAGTTCTTC. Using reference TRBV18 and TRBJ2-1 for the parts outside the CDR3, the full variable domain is NAGVMQNPRHLVRRRGQEARLRCSPMKGHSHVYWYRQLPEEGLKFMVYLQKENIIDESGMPKERFSAEFPKEGPSILRIQQVVRGDSAAYFCASSPTAGQGGGEQFFGPGTRLTVL.

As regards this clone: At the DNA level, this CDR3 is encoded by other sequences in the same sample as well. This CDR3 reads CASSLGLAGGRETQYF. The CDR3 nucleotides are TGTGCCAGCAGCTTAGGATTAGCGGGGGGCCGGGAGACCCAGTACTTC. The chain has TRBV7-2 and TRBJ2-5; TRBD2 aligns across 10 bases. The V gene's germline CDR1 is SGHTA and CDR2 FQGNSA. This CDR3 has 16 amino acids. V trimming: 1 base; J trimming: 5 bases; junction bases outside the gene matches: 7.

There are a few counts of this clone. The CDR3 DNA is TGCAGCGCTGTCCCGGGCGCGGTAGCGGAAGAGACCCAGTACTTC. This gives the protein CSAVPGAVAEETQYF. The V call is TRBV29-1, the J call TRBJ2-5; TRBD2 is a possible D gene (6 bases). Germline assignment: CDR1 SQVTM and CDR2 ANQGSEA. CDR3 length: 15 residues. Trimming removed 7 bases at V and 3 bases at J, with 21 bases between.

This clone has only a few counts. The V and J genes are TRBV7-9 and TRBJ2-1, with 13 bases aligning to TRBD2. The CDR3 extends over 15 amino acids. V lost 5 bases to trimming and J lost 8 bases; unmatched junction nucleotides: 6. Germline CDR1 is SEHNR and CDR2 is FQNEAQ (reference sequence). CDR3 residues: CASSKTSGRLDEQFF. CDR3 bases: TGTGCCAGCAGCAAGACTAGCGGGAGGTTGGATGAGCAGTTCTTC.

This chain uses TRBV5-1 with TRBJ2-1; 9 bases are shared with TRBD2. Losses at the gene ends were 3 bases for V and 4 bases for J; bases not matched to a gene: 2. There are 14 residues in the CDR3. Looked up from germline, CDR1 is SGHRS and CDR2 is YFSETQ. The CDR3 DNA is TGCGCCAGCAGCTCCCTAGCGGGGTACAATGAGCAGTTCTTC. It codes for CASSSLAGYNEQFF.

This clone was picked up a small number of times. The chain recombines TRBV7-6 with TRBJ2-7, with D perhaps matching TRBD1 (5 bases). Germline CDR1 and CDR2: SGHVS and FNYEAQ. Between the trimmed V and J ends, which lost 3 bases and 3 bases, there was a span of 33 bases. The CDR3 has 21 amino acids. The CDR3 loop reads CASSFFKGVGRGIGTIYEQYF. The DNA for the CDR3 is TGTGCCAGCAGCTTTTTCAAAGGGGTCGGTAGGGGAATCGGAACCATCTACGAGCAGTACTTC.

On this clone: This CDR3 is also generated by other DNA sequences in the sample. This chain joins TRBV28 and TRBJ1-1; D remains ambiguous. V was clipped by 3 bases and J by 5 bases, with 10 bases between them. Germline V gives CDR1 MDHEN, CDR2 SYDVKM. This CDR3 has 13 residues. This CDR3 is CASSLPGGTEAFF. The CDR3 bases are TGTGCCAGCAGTTTGCCTGGAGGGACTGAAGCTTTCTTT.

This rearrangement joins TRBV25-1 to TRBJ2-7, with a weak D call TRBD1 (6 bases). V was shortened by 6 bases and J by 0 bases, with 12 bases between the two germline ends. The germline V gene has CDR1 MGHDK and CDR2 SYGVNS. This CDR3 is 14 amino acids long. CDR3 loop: CASRDDRLSYEQYF. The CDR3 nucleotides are TGTGCCAGCAGGGACGACAGGCTCTCCTACGAGCAGTACTTC.

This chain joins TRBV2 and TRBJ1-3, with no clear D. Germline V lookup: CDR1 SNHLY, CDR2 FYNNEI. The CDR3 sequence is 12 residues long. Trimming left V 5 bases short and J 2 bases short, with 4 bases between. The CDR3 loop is CASSYTGNTIYF. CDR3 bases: TGTGCCAGCAGTTATACTGGAAACACCATATATTTT.

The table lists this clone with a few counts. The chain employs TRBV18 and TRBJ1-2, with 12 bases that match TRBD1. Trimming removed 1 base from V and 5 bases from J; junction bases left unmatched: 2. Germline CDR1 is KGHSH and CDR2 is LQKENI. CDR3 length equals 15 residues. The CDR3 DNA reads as TGTGCCAGCTCACCACAGGGACAGGGGGCGTATGGCTACACCTTC. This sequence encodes CASSPQGQGAYGYTF.

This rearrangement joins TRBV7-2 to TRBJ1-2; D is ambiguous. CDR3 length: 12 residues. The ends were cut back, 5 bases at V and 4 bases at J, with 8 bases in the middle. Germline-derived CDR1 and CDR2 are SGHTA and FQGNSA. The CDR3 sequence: CASSRRFYGYTF. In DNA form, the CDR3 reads TGTGCCAGCAGCCGACGGTTCTATGGCTACACCTTC.

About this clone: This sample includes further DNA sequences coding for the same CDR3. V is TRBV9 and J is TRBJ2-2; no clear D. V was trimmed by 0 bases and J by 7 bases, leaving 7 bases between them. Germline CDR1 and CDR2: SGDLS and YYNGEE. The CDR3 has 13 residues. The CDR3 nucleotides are TGTGCCAGCAGCGTAGCCGGGTTCGGGGAGCTGTTTTTT. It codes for CASSVAGFGELFF.